A single sample gave rise to the 23 T cell receptor beta chains below, sequenced in a study of T-cell reconstitution after alpha-beta-depleted transplantation in children. Unique molecular identifiers tagged the TCRbeta library. TCRdb ran MiXCR on the PCR reads and lists one entry per CDR3 protein. This table holds fewer than 700,000 distinct CDR3 sequences, approximately 12% found once. Material: PBMCs, mostly from graft donor cells, obtained 360 days after TCRalphabeta/CD19-depleted stem cell transplant. These receptors all stem from a male patient between 10 and 17 years old who had a stem cell transplant for acute myeloid leukemia, so the T cells may come from the graft donor.

The CDR3 sequence: CASSLDLGQLVGYTF. The DNA for the CDR3 is TGTGCCAGCAGCTTAGATCTGGGGCAGTTAGTTGGCTACACCTTC. The V call is TRBV7-9, the J call TRBJ1-2; TRBD1 is a possible D gene (5 bases). V was trimmed by 1 base and J by 7 bases, leaving 16 bases between them. In germline, CDR1 is SEHNR, CDR2 FQNEAQ (reference sequence). This CDR3 has 15 residues.

This clonotype was seen more than once but under ten times. The chain joins TRBV6-2 or TRBV6-3 to TRBJ2-2, with 7 bases identical to TRBD2. The CDR3 contains 16 residues. The germline V gene encodes CDR1 MNHEY and CDR2 SVGEGT. Trimming cost V 5 bases and J 5 bases; bases outside gene matches: 11. The CDR3 region is CASSRSGEGRTGELFF. DNA for the CDR3: TGTGCCAGCAGTAGATCGGGGGAGGGGAGAACCGGGGAGCTGTTTTTT.

The V and J genes are TRBV29-1 and TRBJ2-1; 9 bases are shared with TRBD2. The CDR3 runs to 16 residues. V dropped 4 bases and J dropped 3; count of bases not matched to a gene: 10. Germline CDR1 SQVTM, CDR2 ANQGSEA. The CDR3 protein is CSVVLRGRAVYNEQFF. The CDR3 DNA is TGCAGCGTTGTCTTGCGCGGGAGGGCGGTCTACAATGAGCAGTTCTTC.

The chain joins TRBV7-2 to TRBJ2-5, with 8 bases lining up with TRBD1. Looked up from germline, CDR1 is SGHTA and CDR2 is FQGNSA. V lost 3 bases, J lost 5 bases, and 5 bases stayed unmatched. The CDR3 is 14 amino acids. DNA for the CDR3: TGTGCCAGCAGCTTGTGGACAGGGAAGGAGACCCAGTACTTC. This codes for CASSLWTGKETQYF.

The chain has TRBV7-9 and TRBJ1-1; D gene ambiguous. The CDR3 runs to 16 residues. Germline CDR1 reads SEHNR; CDR2 reads FQNEAQ (reference sequence). V dropped 1 base and J dropped 6 bases, with 18 bases sitting between them. CDR3 protein: CASSLDDERSLSEAFF. The CDR3 nucleotides read TGTGCCAGCAGCTTAGATGACGAACGGTCGCTTTCTGAAGCTTTCTTT.

This clonotype turned up a few times. This chain links TRBV6-2 or TRBV6-3 with TRBJ2-1, with D maybe TRBD2 (7 bases). This CDR3 is 16 amino acids long. Trimming took 5 bases from V and 9 from J, leaving 23 bases between them. Germline values: CDR1 MNHEY, CDR2 SVGEGT. The CDR3 loop is CASSILGGRGASEQFF. The CDR3 DNA sequence: TGTGCCAGCAGTATCCTCGGGGGGCGAGGGGCTAGTGAGCAGTTCTTC.

The gene calls are TRBV4-3 and TRBJ2-2; the D gene is possibly TRBD1 (5 bases). The germline CDR1 and CDR2 sequences are LGHNA and YSLEER. Trimming took 4 bases from V and 3 from J, leaving 12 bases between them. This CDR3 is 15 amino acids long. The DNA for the CDR3 is TGCGCCAGCAGCCGATTCCAGGGCTACACCGGGGAGCTGTTTTTT. Its translation: CASSRFQGYTGELFF.

This clonotype has at least ten counts. J is TRBJ1-1 and V is TRBV20-1; tentative D call: TRBD1 (6 bases). Germline V lookup: CDR1 DFQATT, CDR2 SNEGSKA (reference sequence). This CDR3 comprises 13 residues. V lost 3 bases, J lost 5 bases, and 13 bases lay in between. The CDR3 DNA reads TGCAGTGCTAGTACAGGGTCAGGAACTGAAGCTTTCTTT. This codes for CSASTGSGTEAFF.

This clonotype was observed a handful of times. J is TRBJ2-2 and V is TRBV29-1, with D uncertain. Germline V lookup: CDR1 SQVTM, CDR2 ANQGSEA. V lost 1 base to trimming and J lost 4 bases, with 7 bases between them. CDR3 length: 13 amino acids. CDR3 in DNA: TGCAGCGTTGAAGTTCCGGGCACCGGGGAGCTGTTTTTT. Translation: CSVEVPGTGELFF.

This clonotype was recorded at least ten times. The V gene is TRBV10-3, the J gene TRBJ2-2; 10 bases fit TRBD2. Germline trimming cut 5 bases from V and 0 bases from J; bases unmatched to any gene: 0. This CDR3 has 15 residues. Germline V CDR1 and CDR2: ENHRY, SYGVKD. This chain's CDR3 is CAISTSGANTGELFF. In DNA form, the CDR3 reads TGTGCCATCAGTACTAGCGGGGCGAACACCGGGGAGCTGTTTTTT.

At least ten counts were recorded for this clonotype. J is TRBJ2-1 and V is TRBV27, with D perhaps being TRBD1 or TRBD2 (5 bases each). The ends were cut back, 4 bases at V and 2 bases at J, with 18 bases in the middle. CDR1 and CDR2 from the germline V gene are MNHEY and SMNVEV (reference sequence). The CDR3 consists of 17 residues. DNA for the CDR3: TGTGCCAGCAGTTCCCCGCCAAATTGGGGACCCTACAATGAGCAGTTCTTC. Protein sequence: CASSSPPNWGPYNEQFF.

The table lists this clonotype with a few counts. This chain connects TRBV19 to TRBJ2-7; 7 positions match TRBD1. Germline trimming cut 1 base from V and 1 base from J; bases unmatched to any gene: 16. The germline V gene has CDR1 LNHDA and CDR2 SQIVND (reference sequence). The CDR3 spans 19 residues. CDR3 DNA: TGTGCCAGTAGTATAGCCACGCCACTAACAGGGGAGAGGTCCTACGAGCAGTACTTC. Translated, it gives CASSIATPLTGERSYEQYF.

This clonotype was counted between two and nine times. The J gene is TRBJ2-5, the V gene TRBV28; D remains ambiguous. Per germline, CDR1 MDHEN and CDR2 SYDVKM. V was trimmed by 5 bases and J by 5 bases, leaving 18 bases between them. CDR3 length: 15 amino acids. The CDR3: CASSGSFRAWETQYF. The CDR3 DNA is TGTGCCAGCAGTGGGTCCTTTAGGGCCTGGGAGACCCAGTACTTC.

V is TRBV4-2 and J is TRBJ2-5, with TRBD2 matching 10 bases. V gave up 4 bases and J gave up 2 bases; unmatched junction bases: 7. The CDR3 extends over 16 amino acids. Germline values: CDR1 LGHNA, CDR2 YNFKEQ. This CDR3 reads CASSPSRTSGQETQYF. The CDR3, as DNA: TGTGCCAGCAGCCCTAGTAGGACTAGCGGACAAGAGACCCAGTACTTC.

The chain uses TRBV21-1 and TRBJ2-1; TRBD2, the table's D call, was not compared with the DNA. TRBV21-1 is given as a pseudogene. The CDR3 has 15 amino acids. The CDR3: CAGSPRSGAYNEQFF. The DNA of the CDR3 is TGTGCCGGATCCCCCCGAAGCGGGGCCTACAATGAGCAGTTCTTC.

J is TRBJ2-3 and V is TRBV7-2, with 8 bases that match TRBD2. Germline V gene data show CDR1 as SGHTA and CDR2 as FQGNSA. This CDR3 has 15 residues. V lost 4 bases and J lost 2; bases outside the gene matches: 5. CDR3 in DNA: TGTGCCAGCAGCTCAACGGGACTAGACACAGATACGCAGTATTTT. Its protein product is CASSSTGLDTDTQYF.

Only a few counts were recorded for this clonotype. V gene TRBV2 combines with J gene TRBJ2-7; D not resolved. Between the trimmed V and J ends, which lost 0 bases and 5 bases, there was a span of 14 bases. The CDR3 has 15 amino acids. Per the germline V gene, CDR1 is SNHLY and CDR2 is FYNNEI. The CDR3 coding sequence is TGTGCCAGCAGTGAAGCGCGACCGGGTGGCCACGAGCAGTACTTC. Its protein product is CASSEARPGGHEQYF.

This clonotype was seen only once. The genes are TRBV19 and TRBJ2-7; D remains unclear. The CDR3 consists of 13 residues. Germline V lookup: CDR1 LNHDA, CDR2 SQIVND (reference sequence). The V gene lost 4 bases and the J gene lost 7 bases, with 14 bases spanning the gap. The CDR3 DNA reads as TGTGCCAGTAGTAGCGGAATAACCCGGGAGCAGTACTTC. This codes for CASSSGITREQYF.

This clonotype was seen at least ten times. Compared with germline, one end of the junction differs, possibly owing to a read error. The chain recombines TRBV7-7 with TRBJ2-1; 14 bases fit TRBD2. The germline V gene has CDR1 SSHAT and CDR2 FNYEAQ (reference sequence). The CDR3 sequence is 19 residues long. CDR3 in amino acids: CASSRGERLAGGTYNEQFF. CDR3 coding DNA: TGTGCTAGCAGCCGGGGGGAGAGACTAGCGGGAGGGACCTACAATGAGCAGTTCTTC. The full variable domain, its missing parts supplied by reference TRBV7-7 and TRBJ2-1, is GAGVSQSPRYKVTKRGQDVTLRCDPISSHATLYWYQQALGQGPEFLTYFNYEAQPDKSGLPSDRFSAERPEGSISTLTIQRTEQRDSAMYRCASSRGERLAGGTYNEQFFGPGTRLTVL.

A few counts support this clonotype. The chain uses TRBV12-3 or TRBV12-4 and TRBJ2-1; 10 positions match TRBD2. The V segment lost 3 bases and the J segment 3 bases; nucleotides outside the gene matches: 8. This CDR3 region has 17 residues. The CDR3 protein is CASSLGTSAVDYNEQFF. For the CDR3, the DNA is TGTGCCAGCAGTTTGGGGACTAGCGCGGTGGACTACAATGAGCAGTTCTTC.

This chain links TRBV5-1 with TRBJ2-7; tentative D call: TRBD1 (5 bases). CDR1 is SGHRS and CDR2 is YFSETQ in the germline V gene. V was pared by 0 bases and J by 4 bases, with 11 bases between. The CDR3 loop spans 14 amino acids. CDR3 nucleotides: TGCGCCAGCAGCTTGGTGGCAGGGAAGTACGAGCAGTACTTC. It specifies CASSLVAGKYEQYF.

V usage is TRBV28 and J usage is TRBJ2-7; TRBD1 aligns across 12 bases. The V segment lost 3 bases and the J segment 5 bases; nucleotides outside the gene matches: 5. Germline V gene sequence: CDR1 MDHEN, CDR2 SYDVKM. The CDR3 runs 15 residues. The CDR3 is CASSFGGQGAHEQYF. DNA for the CDR3: TGTGCCAGCAGTTTTGGGGGACAGGGGGCCCACGAGCAGTACTTC.

In this sample, this clonotype turned up many times. The rearrangement links TRBV6-2 or TRBV6-3 to TRBJ2-1, with 16 bases matching TRBD2. V dropped 0 bases and J dropped 1; count of bases not matched to a gene: 3. CDR1 is MNHEY and CDR2 is SVGEGT in the germline V gene. This CDR3 region has 19 residues. The CDR3 DNA is TGTGCCAGCAGTTACTCGGGACTAGCGGGAGGGCCGTCCTACAATGAGCAGTTCTTC. Protein sequence: CASSYSGLAGGPSYNEQFF.